This TCR beta chain was captured by sequencing in a study of T cell repertoires in cytomegalovirus infection. Across the whole study: From public TCR beta signatures came an indication of both CMV infection and matching HLA type. General observations from the study: The ex vivo response showed dominance by HLA-C-restricted CMV-specific TCR beta clonotypes. People with CMV and the relevant HLA were identified by cumulative public TCR beta family frequency.

The CDR3 is 11 residues long. CDR1 is MNHGY, CDR2 SAAAGT, per germline. V lost 3 bases and J 9 bases, leaving 9 bases between the germline ends. About this clonotype itself: Its matching antigen is unknown. With a much larger clone just one base away, this may be a read error.

TCRdb reprocessed the reads with MiXCR, giving one entry per CDR3 protein. The sample carries approximately 500,000 distinct CDR3 sequences, approximately 15% recorded once. The clonotype comes from a human donor in good health (CMV status not recorded). Some clones in this sample may be carry-over from other donors' samples. V is TRBV6-8 and J is TRBJ2-7; no definite D call. Sequences were obtained from CD8+ T cells from PBMCs. The CDR3 nucleotides read TGTGCCAGCAGTTATGGGGTTGTGCAGTACTTC. Its translation: CASSYGVVQYF.